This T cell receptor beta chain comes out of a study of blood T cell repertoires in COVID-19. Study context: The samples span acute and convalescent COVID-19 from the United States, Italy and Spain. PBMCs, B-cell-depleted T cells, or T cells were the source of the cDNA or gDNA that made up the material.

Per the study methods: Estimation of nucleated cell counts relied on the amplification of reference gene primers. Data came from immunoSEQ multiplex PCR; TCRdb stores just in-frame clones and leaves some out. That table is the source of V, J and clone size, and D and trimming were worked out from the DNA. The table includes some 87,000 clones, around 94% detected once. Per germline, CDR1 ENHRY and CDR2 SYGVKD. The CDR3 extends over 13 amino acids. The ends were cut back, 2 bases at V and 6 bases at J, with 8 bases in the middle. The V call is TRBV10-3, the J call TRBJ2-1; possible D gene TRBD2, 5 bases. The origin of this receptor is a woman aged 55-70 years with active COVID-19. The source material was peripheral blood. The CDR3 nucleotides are TGTGCCATCAGTGAGAATGAGGGCAATGAGCAGTTCTTC. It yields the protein CAISENEGNEQFF.